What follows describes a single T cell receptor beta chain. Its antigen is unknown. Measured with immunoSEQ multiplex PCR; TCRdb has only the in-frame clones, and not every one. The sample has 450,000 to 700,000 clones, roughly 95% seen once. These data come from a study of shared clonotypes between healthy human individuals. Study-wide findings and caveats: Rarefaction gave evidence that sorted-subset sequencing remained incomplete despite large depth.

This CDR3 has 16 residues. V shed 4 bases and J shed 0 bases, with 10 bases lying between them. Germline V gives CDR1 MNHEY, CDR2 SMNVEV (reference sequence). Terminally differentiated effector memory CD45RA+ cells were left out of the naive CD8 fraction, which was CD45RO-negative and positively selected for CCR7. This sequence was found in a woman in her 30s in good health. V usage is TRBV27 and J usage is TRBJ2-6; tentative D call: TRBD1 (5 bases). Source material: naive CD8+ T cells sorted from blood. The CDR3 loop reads CASSYRFSSGANVLTF. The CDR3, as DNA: TGTGCCAGCAGTTACAGGTTTAGCTCTGGGGCCAACGTCCTGACTTTC.